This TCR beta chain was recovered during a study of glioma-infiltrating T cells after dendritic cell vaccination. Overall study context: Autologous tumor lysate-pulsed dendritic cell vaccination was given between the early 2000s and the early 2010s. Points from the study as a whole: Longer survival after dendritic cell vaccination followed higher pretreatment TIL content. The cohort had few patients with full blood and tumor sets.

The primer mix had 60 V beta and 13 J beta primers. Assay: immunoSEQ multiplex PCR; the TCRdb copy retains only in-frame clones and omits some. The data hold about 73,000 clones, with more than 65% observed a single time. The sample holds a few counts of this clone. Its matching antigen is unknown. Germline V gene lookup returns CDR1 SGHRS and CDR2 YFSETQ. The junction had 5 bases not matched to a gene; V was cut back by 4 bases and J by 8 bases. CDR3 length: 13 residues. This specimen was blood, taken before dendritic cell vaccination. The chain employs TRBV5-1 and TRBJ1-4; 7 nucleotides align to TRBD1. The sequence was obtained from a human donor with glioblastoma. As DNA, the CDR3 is TGCGCCAGCAGCGCATGGACAGGCGAAAAACTGTTTTTT. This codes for CASSAWTGEKLFF.